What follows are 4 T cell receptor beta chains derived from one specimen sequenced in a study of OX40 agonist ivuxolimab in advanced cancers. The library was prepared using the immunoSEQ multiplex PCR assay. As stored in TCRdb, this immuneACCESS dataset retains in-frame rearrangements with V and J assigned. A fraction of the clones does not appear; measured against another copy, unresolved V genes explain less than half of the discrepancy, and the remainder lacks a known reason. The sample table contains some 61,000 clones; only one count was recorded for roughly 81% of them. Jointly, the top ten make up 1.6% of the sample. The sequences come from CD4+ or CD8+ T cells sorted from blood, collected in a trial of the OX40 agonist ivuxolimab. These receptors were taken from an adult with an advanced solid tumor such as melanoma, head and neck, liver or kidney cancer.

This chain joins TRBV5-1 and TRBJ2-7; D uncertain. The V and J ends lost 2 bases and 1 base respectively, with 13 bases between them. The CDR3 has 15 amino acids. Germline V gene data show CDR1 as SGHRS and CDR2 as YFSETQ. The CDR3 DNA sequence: TGCGCCAGCAGCTTACTCCCGACCGGATCCTACGAGCAGTACTTC. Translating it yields CASSLLPTGSYEQYF.

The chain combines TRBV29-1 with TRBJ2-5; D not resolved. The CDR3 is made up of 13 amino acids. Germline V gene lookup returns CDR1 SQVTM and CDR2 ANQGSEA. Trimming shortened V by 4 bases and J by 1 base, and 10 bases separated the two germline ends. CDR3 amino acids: CSVVGSGQETQYF. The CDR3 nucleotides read TGCAGCGTTGTTGGTTCAGGCCAAGAGACCCAGTACTTC.

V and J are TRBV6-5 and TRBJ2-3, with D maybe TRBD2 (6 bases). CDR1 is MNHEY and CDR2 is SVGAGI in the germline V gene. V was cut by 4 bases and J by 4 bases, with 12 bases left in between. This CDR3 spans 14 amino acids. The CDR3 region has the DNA TGTGCCAGCAGTTTGGAGGGCTCCCCAGATACGCAGTATTTT. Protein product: CASSLEGSPDTQYF.

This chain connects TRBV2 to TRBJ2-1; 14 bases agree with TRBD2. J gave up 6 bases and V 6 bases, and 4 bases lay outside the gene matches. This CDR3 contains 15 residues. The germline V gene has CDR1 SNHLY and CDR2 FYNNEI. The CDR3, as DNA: TGTGCCAGCAGCGGACTAGCGGGAGGTTTCAATGAGCAGTTCTTC. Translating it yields CASSGLAGGFNEQFF.